This T cell receptor beta chain was retrieved from a study of blood T cells in healthy people across ages. Study findings and constraints: The CMV status of each donor remained undetermined, and this could have confounded shifts in expanded clonotypes. Estimates based on one million T cells were treated as lower bounds.

V dropped 2 bases and J dropped 0; count of bases not matched to a gene: 3. The CDR3 contains 16 residues. Germline loops: CDR1 SNHLY, CDR2 FYNNEI. Turning to this clonotype: Its antigen is unknown.

For the second PCR, which ran for about 6 to 11 cycles, a sample-barcoded 5' primer and a J-beta primer mix were used. TCRdb re-derived calls from the 5' RACE reads in MiXCR, one entry per CDR3 protein. The sample contains hundreds of thousands of distinct CDR3 sequences, under 25% of which appear only once. The TCR was taken from a man in his 70s in good health. This chain connects TRBV2 to TRBJ2-3; 9 bases align to TRBD2. Source material: blood. CDR3 sequence reads: CASSEPSGTSTDTQYF. CDR3 coding DNA: TGTGCCAGCAGTGAACCTAGCGGGACTAGCACAGATACGCAGTATTTT. The full variable domain, rest sourced from reference TRBV2 and TRBJ2-3, is EPEVTQTPSHQVTQMGQEVILRCVPISNHLYFYWYRQILGQKVEFLVSFYNNEISEKSEIFDDQFSVERPDGSNFTLKIRSTKLEDSAMYFCASSEPSGTSTDTQYFGPGTRLTVL.